Listed here is a single T cell receptor beta chain. This sample is part of a study of OX40 agonist ivuxolimab in advanced cancers. Study in general: Patients took ivuxolimab, an agonistic anti-OX40 (CD134) antibody.

Sequencing was performed with immunoSEQ multiplex PCR; in TCRdb, only in-frame clones are kept and a portion is missing. The table has 35,000 to 45,000 clones, about three quarters seen once. CDR1 and CDR2 (germline): MDHEN, SYDVKM. The CDR3 runs 12 residues. V was cut by 2 bases and J by 2 bases, with 4 bases left in between. The chain recombines TRBV28 with TRBJ2-7; no clear D. This receptor was obtained from an adult with an advanced solid tumor such as melanoma, head and neck, liver or kidney cancer. The sequencing here drew on CD4+ or CD8+ T cells sorted from blood, taken in a trial of the OX40 agonist ivuxolimab. The CDR3 loop is CASSLKTYEQYF. CDR3 in DNA: TGTGCCAGCAGTTTAAAAACCTACGAGCAGTACTTC.